This is a list of T cell receptor beta chains from one sample in a study of blood T cell repertoires in COVID-19. Clones were sequenced by immunoSEQ multiplex PCR, and TCRdb holds only the in-frame ones, with some missing. The sample contains 230,000 or so clones, roughly 84% of which appear only once. Input material: peripheral blood. Receptors originate from a man between 50 and 59 years old with active or convalescent COVID-19. Each CDR3 is given with its conserved first and last residue. The order of the fields is V gene, J gene, D gene, clone size, CDR3 length, CDR3 DNA, CDR3 protein. A D gene is named only where the DNA matches it firmly. The listing skips clone size in some rows; elsewhere it reads once, few, many or a size class.

>TRBV29-1|TRBJ2-2|TRBD2|NA|14
TGCAGCGCCGGACTAGCGGGAAACACCGGGGAGCTGTTTTTT
CSAGLAGNTGELFF
>TRBV6-2/TRBV6-3|TRBJ2-3|TRBD1|NA|14
TGTGCCAGCAGTTCGGGACAGGGTACAGATACGCAGTATTTT
CASSSGQGTDTQYF
>TRBV4-1|TRBJ2-7|TRBD2|NA|14
TGCGCCAGCAGCCCTCAGCGGGGGGATAACGAGCAGTACTTC
CASSPQRGDNEQYF
>TRBV7-9|TRBJ1-6|TRBD1|NA|15
TGTGCCAGCAGCTTGGGCGGGACAGGGTATTCACCCCTCCACTTT
CASSLGGTGYSPLHF
>TRBV14|TRBJ1-1|NA|NA|15
TGTGCCAGCAGCCAAGAGATTCAGGTTCGTACTGAAGCTTTCTTT
CASSQEIQVRTEAFF
>TRBV9|TRBJ2-2|TRBD1|NA|15
TGTGCCAGCAGTTATCTCGGGACAGGGACCGGGGAGCTGTTTTTT
CASSYLGTGTGELFF
>TRBV7-3|TRBJ2-3|TRBD2|NA|17
TGTGCCAGCAGCTTAACGGGTAACGCCGGGAGGACAGATACGCAGTATTTT
CASSLTGNAGRTDTQYF
>TRBV27|TRBJ2-1|TRBD1|few|16
TGTGCCAGCAGTTCCGGACAGGCCCGCTCCTACAATGAGCAGTTCTTC
CASSSGQARSYNEQFF
>TRBV5-1|TRBJ1-1|NA|NA|15
TGCGCCAGCAGCTTGGGGCACCCCATGAACACTGAAGCTTTCTTT
CASSLGHPMNTEAFF
>TRBV10-1|TRBJ2-3|TRBD2|NA|17
TGCGCCAGCAGTGATTATGGACTAGCGGGGGGGGGAGATACGCAGTATTTT
CASSDYGLAGGGDTQYF
>TRBV29-1|TRBJ2-3|NA|NA|11
TGCAGCGTTGACTTGACAGATACGCAGTATTTT
CSVDLTDTQYF
>TRBV18|TRBJ2-5|TRBD2|NA|14
TGTGCCAGCTCACCACTCGGGGGGCAAGAGACCCAGTACTTC
CASSPLGGQETQYF
>TRBV11-2|TRBJ1-2|TRBD1|NA|16
TGTGCCAGCAGCCCAGAGACCGGGACAGGGCGTTATGGCTACACCTTC
CASSPETGTGRYGYTF
>TRBV20-1|TRBJ2-7|NA|NA|12
TGCAGTGCTAGTGACACTACCTACGAGCAGTACTTC
CSASDTTYEQYF
>TRBV30|TRBJ2-1|NA|NA|16
TGTGCCTGGAGTGTACTGGAGAGAAGAACCTACAATGAGCAGTTCTTC
CAWSVLERRTYNEQFF
>TRBV9|TRBJ2-1|TRBD2|NA|16
TGTGCCAGCAGCGTAGGTGCTAGCGGGGGGGTAGGTGAGCAGTTCTTC
CASSVGASGGVGEQFF
>TRBV12-1|TRBJ2-3|NA|NA|19
TGTGCCAGCAGCTCCCGACTGGTTGCGGGGGGGGAGGTCTCAGATACGCAGTATTTT
CASSSRLVAGGEVSDTQYF
>TRBV10-3|TRBJ2-7|NA|few|14
TGTGCCATCAGTGAGTTCCCAGGGGTTCGCGAGCAGTACTTC
CAISEFPGVREQYF
>TRBV30|TRBJ2-7|TRBD1|NA|14
TGTGCCTGGAGTGGTACAGGGGCCTTCGGCGAGCAGTACTTC
CAWSGTGAFGEQYF
>TRBV7-2|TRBJ2-7|NA|NA|16
TGTGCCAGCAACCTTCTAGGGGGGGGCACCTCCTACGAGCAGTACTTC
CASNLLGGGTSYEQYF
>TRBV3-1/TRBV3-2|TRBJ2-5|TRBD2|NA|15
TGTGCCAGCAGCCACGAGCGGGGGGTTCAAGAGACCCAGTACTTC
CASSHERGVQETQYF
>TRBV30|TRBJ1-1|NA|NA|17
TGTGCCTGGAGTGTAATCGGGACACCTACCTTTAACACTGAAGCTTTCTTT
CAWSVIGTPTFNTEAFF
>TRBV4-2|TRBJ2-7|NA|NA|14
TGTGCCAGCAGCCAAGGACTATTATCCTACGAGCAGTACTTC
CASSQGLLSYEQYF
>TRBV10-1|TRBJ1-4|NA|NA|19
TGCGCCAGCAGTGAGCGGGGAGGGGGACATAATCCCGCAAATGAAAAACTGTTTTTT
CASSERGGGHNPANEKLFF
>TRBV3-1/TRBV3-2|TRBJ2-3|TRBD2|NA|16
TGTGCCAGCAGCCAAGATAGGAGCGGGGGAACAGATACGCAGTATTTT
CASSQDRSGGTDTQYF
>TRBV10-3|TRBJ2-3|TRBD1|NA|15
TGTGCCATCAGTGAGTCGTTTACAGGGGTAGATACGCAGTATTTT
CAISESFTGVDTQYF
>TRBV5-5|TRBJ2-2|NA|NA|15
TGTGCCAGCAGCTTGAACACCCCGAACACCGGGGAGCTGTTTTTT
CASSLNTPNTGELFF
>TRBV7-9|TRBJ2-1|NA|NA|11
TGTGCCAGCAGCGCCGACAGTGAGCAGTTCTTC
CASSADSEQFF
>TRBV20-1|TRBJ1-1|NA|NA|13
TGCAGTGCTAGTGACCAGGTATTAACTGAAGCTTTCTTT
CSASDQVLTEAFF
>TRBV5-8|TRBJ2-7|NA|few|15
TGTGCCAGCAGCTTAGGGGGGGCGATCGACTACGAGCAGTACTTC
CASSLGGAIDYEQYF
>TRBV6-2/TRBV6-3|TRBJ2-2|NA|NA|16
TGTGCCAGCAGCTCCGGGACTGGATTGATCACCGGGGAGCTGTTTTTT
CASSSGTGLITGELFF
>TRBV3-1/TRBV3-2|TRBJ1-2|TRBD1|few|14
TGTGCCAGCAGCCAAGATCAGGGGGGAAATGGCTACACCTTC
CASSQDQGGNGYTF
>TRBV2|TRBJ2-2|TRBD1|once|14
TGTGCCAGCACTCCGACAGGGAGTACCGGGGAGCTGTTTTTT
CASTPTGSTGELFF
>TRBV21-1|TRBJ1-6|NA|NA|14
TGTGCCAGCAGCAAAGGGAGGGTGGATACACCCCTCCACTTT
CASSKGRVDTPLHF
>TRBV9|TRBJ2-5|TRBD1|NA|16
TGTGCCAGCAGCGTAGGGGGACAGGGTTTACAGGAGACCCAGTACTTC
CASSVGGQGLQETQYF
>TRBV7-2|TRBJ2-1|TRBD1|NA|14
TGTGCCAGCAGCCCAGGGGGTTATAGGGATGAGCAGTTCTTC
CASSPGGYRDEQFF
>TRBV13|TRBJ2-7|NA|few|15
TGTGCCAGCAGCTTAGGAACAGCATCCTCCTACGAGCAGTACTTC
CASSLGTASSYEQYF
>TRBV4-3|TRBJ2-2|TRBD2|few|17
TGCGCCAGCAGCCAGGGACTAGCGGGGTCGAACACCGGGGAGCTGTTTTTT
CASSQGLAGSNTGELFF
>TRBV6-5|TRBJ2-7|NA|NA|13
TGTGCCAGCAGTCGGACAGACAGTTACGAGCAGTACTTC
CASSRTDSYEQYF
>TRBV7-3|TRBJ2-7|NA|NA|13
TGTGCCAGCAGCTTGAGGCCGGGGAACGAGCAGTACTTC
CASSLRPGNEQYF
>TRBV5-1|TRBJ1-1|TRBD1|NA|15
TGCGCCAGCAGCTTTTCCGGGACAGAGAACACTGAAGCTTTCTTT
CASSFSGTENTEAFF
>TRBV6-6|TRBJ1-2|NA|NA|12
TGTGCCAGCAGTTCCGAAACAGGGTCCCACACCTTC
CASSSETGSHTF
>TRBV11-2|TRBJ1-1|NA|NA|13
TGTGCCAGCAGCTTACCCAGGGCCACTGAAGCTTTCTTT
CASSLPRATEAFF
>TRBV19|TRBJ2-2|TRBD1|NA|13
TGTGCCAGTGGACAGGGAGGTGTCGGGGAGCTGTTTTTT
CASGQGGVGELFF
>TRBV5-6|TRBJ1-4|NA|NA|16
TGTGCCAGCAGCTTGGGCAGGTTATCAACTAATGAAAAACTGTTTTTT
CASSLGRLSTNEKLFF
>TRBV5-1|TRBJ1-4|TRBD1|NA|15
TGCGCCAGCAGCGAAGCGCAGGGGGCGGGGGAAAAACTGTTTTTT
CASSEAQGAGEKLFF
>TRBV7-2|TRBJ2-1|TRBD1|NA|17
TGTGCCAGCAGCTCGACCGGGACAGCTGGGTGGAACAATGAGCAGTTCTTC
CASSSTGTAGWNNEQFF